This T cell receptor beta chain emerged from a study of response to subunit inactivated influenza vaccine. Study-wide results and caveats: The authors put forward the suggestion that each seasonal influenza vaccination may bring in only a limited number of new T cells.

TCRdb itself ran the RT-PCR reads through MiXCR, one entry per CDR3 protein. The sample contains some 550,000 distinct CDR3 sequences, approximately 20% of which appear only once. Trimming removed 3 bases from V and 2 bases from J, with 12 bases in between. Germline CDR1 DFQATT, CDR2 SNEGSKA (reference sequence). CDR3 length: 14 residues. This clonotype was recorded a few times. Its antigen is unidentified. The data were also submitted as part of a second study, on T cells expressing NK-cell markers. That paper states: Researchers built TCR beta cDNA using 5'RACE template switching with UMIs. Each of a handful of donors carried dominant NKG2C+ clonotypes accounting for roughly 1.0-7.0% of CD8+ T cells.

This sequence originates from a man aged 50 to 59 who received an inactivated influenza vaccine. Here the sequenced sample was CD4+ T cells sorted from PBMCs, taken approximately 12 days after vaccination. The chain couples TRBV20-1 to TRBJ2-3; weak D call: TRBD2 (5 bases). CDR3 loop: CSARISGNTDTQYF. The CDR3 DNA sequence: TGCAGTGCTAGGATCAGCGGCAACACAGATACGCAGTATTTT.